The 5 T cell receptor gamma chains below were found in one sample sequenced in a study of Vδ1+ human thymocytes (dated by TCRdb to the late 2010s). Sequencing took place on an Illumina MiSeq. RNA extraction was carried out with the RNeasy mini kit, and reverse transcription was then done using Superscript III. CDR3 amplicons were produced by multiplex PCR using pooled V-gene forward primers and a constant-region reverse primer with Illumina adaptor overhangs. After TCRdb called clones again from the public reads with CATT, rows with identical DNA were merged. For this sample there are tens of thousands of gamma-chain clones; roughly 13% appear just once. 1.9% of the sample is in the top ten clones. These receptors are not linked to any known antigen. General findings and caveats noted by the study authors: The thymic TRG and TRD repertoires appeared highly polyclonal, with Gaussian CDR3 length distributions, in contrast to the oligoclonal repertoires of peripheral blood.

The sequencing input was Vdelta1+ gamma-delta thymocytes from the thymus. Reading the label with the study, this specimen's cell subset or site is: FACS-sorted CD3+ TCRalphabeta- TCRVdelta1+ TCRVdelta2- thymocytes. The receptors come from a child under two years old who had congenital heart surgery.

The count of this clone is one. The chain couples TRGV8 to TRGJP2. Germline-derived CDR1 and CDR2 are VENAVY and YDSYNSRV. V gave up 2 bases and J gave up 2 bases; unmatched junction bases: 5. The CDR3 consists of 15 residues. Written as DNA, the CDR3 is TGTGCCACCTGGGATACGCGGAGTAGTGATTGGATCAAGACGTTT. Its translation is CATWDTRSSDWIKTF.

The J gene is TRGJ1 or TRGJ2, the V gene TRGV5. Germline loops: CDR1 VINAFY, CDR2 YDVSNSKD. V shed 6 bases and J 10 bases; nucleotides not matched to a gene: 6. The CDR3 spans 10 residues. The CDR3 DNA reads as TGTGCCACCTGGACGAGGAAGAAACTCTTT. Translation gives CATWTRKKLF.

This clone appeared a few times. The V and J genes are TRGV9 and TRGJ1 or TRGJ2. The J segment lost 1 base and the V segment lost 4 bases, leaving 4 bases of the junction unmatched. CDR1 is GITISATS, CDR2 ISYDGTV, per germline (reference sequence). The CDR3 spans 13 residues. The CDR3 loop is CALWDSNYYKKLF. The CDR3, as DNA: TGTGCCTTGTGGGATTCAAATTATTATAAGAAACTCTTT.

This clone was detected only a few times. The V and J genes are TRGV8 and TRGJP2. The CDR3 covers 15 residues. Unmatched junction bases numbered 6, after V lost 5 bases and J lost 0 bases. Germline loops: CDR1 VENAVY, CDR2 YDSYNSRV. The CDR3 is CATWALYSSDWIKTF. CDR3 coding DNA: TGTGCCACCTGGGCCCTTTATAGTAGTGATTGGATCAAGACGTTT.

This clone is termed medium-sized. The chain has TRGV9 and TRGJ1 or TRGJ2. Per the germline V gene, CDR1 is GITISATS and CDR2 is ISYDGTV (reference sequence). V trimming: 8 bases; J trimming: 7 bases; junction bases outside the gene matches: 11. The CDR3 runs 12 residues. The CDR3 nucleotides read TGTGCCTTGTATAAAAGGATATATAAGAAACTCTTT. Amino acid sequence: CALYKRIYKKLF.